What follows is one TCR beta chain and its context. The antigen is undetermined. V was pared by 0 bases and J by 9 bases, with 4 bases of the junction left unmatched. The germline CDR1 and CDR2 sequences are SGDLS and YYNGEE. The CDR3 has 15 residues. This sample is part of a study of response to subunit inactivated influenza vaccine. TCRdb passed the RT-PCR reads through MiXCR, listing each CDR3 protein once. There are 150,000 or so distinct CDR3 sequences in the sample; 9.5% to 12% occur only once, and about a third lies in the top ten. Study-level points and caveats: Authors suggested each seasonal flu vaccination may recruit only limited numbers of new T cells.

The chain combines TRBV9 with TRBJ2-1; 12 positions match TRBD2. This sequence was found in a man in his fifties or sixties who received an inactivated influenza vaccine. The material sequenced was CD8+ T cells sorted from PBMCs, taken less than 25 months after vaccination. The CDR3 spells CASSVGGLAGPEQFF. Here the CDR3 DNA reads TGTGCCAGCAGCGTAGGAGGACTAGCGGGACCTGAGCAGTTCTTC.